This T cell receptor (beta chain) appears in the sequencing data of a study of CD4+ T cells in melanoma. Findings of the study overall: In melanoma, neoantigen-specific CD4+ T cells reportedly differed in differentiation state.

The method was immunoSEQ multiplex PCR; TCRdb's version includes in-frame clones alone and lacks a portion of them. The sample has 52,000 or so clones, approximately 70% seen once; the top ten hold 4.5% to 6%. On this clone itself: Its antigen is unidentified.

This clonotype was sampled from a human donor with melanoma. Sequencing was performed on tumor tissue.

The CDR3 coding sequence is TGTGCCAGCAGCTATAGCGGGGGACAAGAGACCCAGTACTTC. Translation: CASSYSGGQETQYF. The V gene is TRBV9, the J gene TRBJ2-5, with 9 bases that match TRBD2. Germline CDR1 SGDLS, CDR2 YYNGEE. The junction had 3 bases not matched to a gene; V was cut back by 4 bases and J by 2 bases. The CDR3 loop spans 14 amino acids.